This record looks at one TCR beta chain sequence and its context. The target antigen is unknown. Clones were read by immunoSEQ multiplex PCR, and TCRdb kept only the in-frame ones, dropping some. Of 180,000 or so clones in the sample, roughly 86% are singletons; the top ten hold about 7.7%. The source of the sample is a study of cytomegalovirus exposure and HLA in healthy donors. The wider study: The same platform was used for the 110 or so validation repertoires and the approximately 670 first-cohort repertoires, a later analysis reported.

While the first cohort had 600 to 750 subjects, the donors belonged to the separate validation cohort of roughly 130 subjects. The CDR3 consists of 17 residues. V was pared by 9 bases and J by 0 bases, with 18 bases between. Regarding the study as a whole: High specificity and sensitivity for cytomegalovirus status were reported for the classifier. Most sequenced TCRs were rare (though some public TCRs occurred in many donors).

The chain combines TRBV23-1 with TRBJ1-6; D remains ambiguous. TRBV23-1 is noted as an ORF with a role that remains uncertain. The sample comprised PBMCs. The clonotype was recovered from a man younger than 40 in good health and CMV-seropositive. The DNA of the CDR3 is TGCGCCAGAAAACACAGTGCAGGAAGCTCCTATAATTCACCCCTCCACTTT. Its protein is CARKHSAGSSYNSPLHF.